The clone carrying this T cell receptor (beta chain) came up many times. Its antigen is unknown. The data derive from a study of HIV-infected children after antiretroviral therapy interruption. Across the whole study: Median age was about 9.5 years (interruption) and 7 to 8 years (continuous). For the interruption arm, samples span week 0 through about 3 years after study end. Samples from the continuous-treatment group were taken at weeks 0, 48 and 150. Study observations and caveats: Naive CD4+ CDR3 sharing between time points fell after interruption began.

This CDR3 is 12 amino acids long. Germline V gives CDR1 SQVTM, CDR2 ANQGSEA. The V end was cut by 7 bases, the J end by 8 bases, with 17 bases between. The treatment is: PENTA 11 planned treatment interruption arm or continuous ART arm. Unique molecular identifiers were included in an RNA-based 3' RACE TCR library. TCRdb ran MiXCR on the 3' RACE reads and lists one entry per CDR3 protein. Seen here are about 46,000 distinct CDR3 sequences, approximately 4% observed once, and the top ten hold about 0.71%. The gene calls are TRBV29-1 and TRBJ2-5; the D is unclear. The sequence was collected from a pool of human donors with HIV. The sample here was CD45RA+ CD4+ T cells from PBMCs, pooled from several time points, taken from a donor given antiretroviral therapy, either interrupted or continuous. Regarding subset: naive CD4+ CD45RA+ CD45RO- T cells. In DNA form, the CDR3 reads TGCAGCGCTCGGACGGCCGAGGAAACCCAGTACTTC. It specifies CSARTAEETQYF.